These 27 T cell receptor beta chains were all obtained from the same sample, sequenced in a study of cytomegalovirus exposure and HLA in healthy donors. Primers: 60 Vbeta forward and 13 Jbeta reverse. Data came from immunoSEQ multiplex PCR; TCRdb stores just in-frame clones and leaves some out. Among some 160,000 clones listed, around 80% were seen once. Material: PBMCs. The receptor set was obtained from a woman in her thirties or forties in good health and CMV-seropositive.

V gene TRBV7-7 combines with J gene TRBJ2-7; 7 bases align to TRBD1. CDR3 length: 13 residues. Looked up from germline, CDR1 is SSHAT and CDR2 is FNYEAQ (reference sequence). The J segment lost 8 bases and the V segment lost 1 base, leaving 5 bases of the junction unmatched. The CDR3 bases are TGTGCCAGCAGCTTAGACAGGGGTAATCAGCAGTACTTC. It specifies CASSLDRGNQQYF.

The chain is built from TRBV28 and TRBJ2-7; unclear D gene. CDR3 length equals 14 residues. Trimming cost V 7 bases and J 5 bases, with 18 bases left between them. Germline V gives CDR1 MDHEN, CDR2 SYDVKM. DNA for the CDR3: TGTGCCAGCACCTCTCGGGTTAGGTCCCACGAGCAGTACTTC. This codes for CASTSRVRSHEQYF.

The genes are TRBV30 and TRBJ1-6; D is perhaps TRBD1 (6 bases). V was trimmed by 7 bases and J by 2 bases, leaving 15 bases between them. The CDR3 runs to 15 residues. Germline V lookup: CDR1 GTSNPN, CDR2 SVGIG (reference sequence). CDR3 residues: CAFVKGETYNSPLHF. The CDR3 nucleotides are TGTGCCTTTGTTAAGGGGGAAACCTATAATTCACCCCTCCACTTT. The full variable domain, completed using reference TRBV30 and TRBJ1-6, is SQTIHQWPATLVQPVGSPLSLECTVEGTSNPNLYWYRQAAGRGLQLLFYSVGIGQISSEVPQNLSASRPQDRQFILSSKKLLLSDSGFYLCAFVKGETYNSPLHFGNGTRLTVT.

This chain links TRBV9 with TRBJ1-3; no definite D call. Germline CDR1 and CDR2: SGDLS and YYNGEE. This CDR3 has 15 residues. V gave up 0 bases and J gave up 8 bases, with 15 bases separating them. CDR3 in amino acids: CASSVVAEQADTIYF. CDR3 DNA: TGTGCCAGCAGCGTAGTAGCCGAACAAGCGGACACCATATATTTT.

V gene TRBV6-1 combines with J gene TRBJ1-1, with 8 bases aligning to TRBD1. The CDR3 is 13 amino acids. Germline values: CDR1 MNHNS, CDR2 SASEGT. V lost 11 bases and J lost 1; bases outside the gene matches: 6. CDR3 coding DNA: TGTGCCCGCCAGGGACAGGCGAACACTGAAGCTTTCTTT. Residues: CARQGQANTEAFF.

The J gene is TRBJ1-5, the V gene TRBV19; D is unclear. CDR3 size: 13 residues. Trimming stripped 6 bases from V and 0 bases from J, with 6 bases between. Germline V gene sequence: CDR1 LNHDA, CDR2 SQIVND (reference sequence). The CDR3 sequence: CASRRYSNQPQHF. CDR3 nucleotides: TGTGCCAGTAGACGGTATAGCAATCAGCCCCAGCATTTT.

The V gene is TRBV7-9, the J gene TRBJ1-5; a possible D gene is TRBD1 (5 bases). The CDR3 spans 15 residues. Germline V lookup: CDR1 SEHNR, CDR2 FQNEAQ (reference sequence). With 0 bases removed from V and 4 bases from J, the gap between germline ends came to 10 bases. The CDR3 DNA sequence: TGTGCCAGCAGCTTAGCGCGGGGGGAGAATCAGCCCCAGCATTTT. Amino acids: CASSLARGENQPQHF.

The genes are TRBV28 and TRBJ2-3; perhaps TRBD2 as D (6 bases). The CDR3 contains 17 residues. Looked up from germline, CDR1 is MDHEN and CDR2 is SYDVKM. V gave up 4 bases and J gave up 2 bases, with 19 bases separating them. CDR3 in amino acids: CASSSPSPTSYTDTQYF. The DNA of the CDR3 is TGTGCCAGCAGTTCCCCCAGCCCGACTAGTTACACAGATACGCAGTATTTT.

The CDR3 bases are TGTGCCAGCAGACTTAGACAGGCAAGGACCGGGGAGCTGTTTTTT. This encodes CASRLRQARTGELFF. V and J are TRBV7-2 and TRBJ2-2, with D possibly matching TRBD1 (6 bases). Germline lookup yields CDR1 SGHTA and CDR2 FQGNSA. Trimming removed 6 bases from V and 5 bases from J, with 16 bases in between. This CDR3 contains 15 residues.

The J gene is TRBJ2-3, the V gene TRBV28, with 14 bases that match TRBD2. With 6 bases clipped from V and 2 bases from J, the junction kept 7 bases outside the gene matches. Germline-derived CDR1 and CDR2 are MDHEN and SYDVKM. The CDR3 has 17 amino acids. The CDR3 spells CASSYRLAGGTTDTQYF. The CDR3 bases are TGTGCCAGCAGCTACCGACTAGCGGGGGGGACCACAGATACGCAGTATTTT. Full variable domain (outside the CDR3, taken from reference TRBV28 and TRBJ2-3): DVKVTQSSRYLVKRTGEKVFLECVQDMDHENMFWYRQDPGLGLRLIYFSYDVKMKEKGDIPEGYSVSREKKERFSLILESASTNQTSMYLCASSYRLAGGTTDTQYFGPGTRLTVL.

CDR3 coding DNA: TGTGCCAGCAGCCCCGCGCTGTATAGCAATCAGCCCCAGCATTTT. It yields the protein CASSPALYSNQPQHF. The chain is built from TRBV7-8 and TRBJ1-5, with unresolved D. Germline V CDR1 and CDR2: SGHVS, FQNEAQ. V lost 5 bases and J 0 bases, leaving 11 bases between the germline ends. This CDR3 is built from 15 residues.

The chain carries TRBV7-6 and TRBJ1-5; a weak D match, TRBD1 (5 bases). The CDR3 runs 16 residues. Looked up from germline, CDR1 is SGHVS and CDR2 is FNYEAQ. Trimming removed 2 bases at V and 0 bases at J, with 11 bases between. CDR3 nucleotides: TGTGCCAGCAGCTTACTTAAGGGGCCTAGCAATCAGCCCCAGCATTTT. Its translation: CASSLLKGPSNQPQHF.

The sample holds one count of this clone. This chain links TRBV29-1 with TRBJ2-7; TRBD1 agrees at 8 bases. Losses at the gene ends were 6 bases for V and 2 bases for J; bases not matched to a gene: 9. This CDR3 region has 14 residues. The germline V gene has CDR1 SQVTM and CDR2 ANQGSEA. This CDR3 is CSVTPGTGAYEQYF. The CDR3 region has the DNA TGCAGCGTCACACCCGGGACAGGCGCCTACGAGCAGTACTTC.

The V call is TRBV27, the J call TRBJ2-7; TRBD1 might be the D (6 bases). This CDR3 is built from 13 residues. Trimming shortened V by 3 bases and J by 0 bases, and 6 bases separated the two germline ends. The V gene's germline CDR1 is MNHEY and CDR2 SMNVEV (reference sequence). The CDR3 loop reads CASSLTGSYEQYF. Written as DNA, the CDR3 is TGTGCCAGCAGTTTGACAGGCTCCTACGAGCAGTACTTC.

The CDR3 here is CASSSLTSGRAYEQYF. In nucleotides, the CDR3 is TGTGCCAGCAGTTCCCTGACTAGCGGGAGGGCCTACGAGCAGTACTTC. The chain has TRBV27 and TRBJ2-7; 14 bases align to TRBD2. V shed 4 bases and J 2 bases; nucleotides not matched to a gene: 4. This CDR3 spans 16 amino acids. Germline CDR1 and CDR2: MNHEY and SMNVEV (reference sequence).

This chain uses TRBV30 with TRBJ1-5; D not resolved. V lost 3 bases, J lost 9 bases, and 15 bases lay in between. Per germline, CDR1 GTSNPN and CDR2 SVGIG (reference sequence). This CDR3 has 13 residues. The CDR3 sequence: CAWSPPTGRPQHF. In DNA form, the CDR3 reads TGTGCCTGGAGCCCCCCTACTGGGAGGCCCCAGCATTTT.

The chain is built from TRBV5-4 and TRBJ2-3, with TRBD1 matching over 10 bases. Trimming at V came to 6 bases and at J to 6 bases, leaving 7 bases not matched to a gene. Germline CDR1 SGHNT, CDR2 YYREEE (reference sequence). The CDR3 runs 14 residues. The CDR3 sequence: CASTRDRGSDTQYF. CDR3 nucleotide sequence: TGTGCCAGCACCAGGGACAGGGGATCGGATACGCAGTATTTT.

The J gene is TRBJ1-4, the V gene TRBV29-1, with TRBD1 as a possible D gene (5 bases). The germline V and J ends were trimmed by 3 bases and 8 bases, with 13 bases remaining between them. CDR1 is SQVTM, CDR2 ANQGSEA, per germline. The CDR3 runs 13 residues. CDR3 nucleotide sequence: TGCAGCGTTGAGGGGCAGGGTACGGAAAAACTGTTTTTT. It is translated as CSVEGQGTEKLFF.

The V call is TRBV27, the J call TRBJ1-4, with a weak D call TRBD1 (6 bases). This CDR3 has 14 residues. CDR1 MNHEY and CDR2 SMNVEV come from the germline V gene (reference sequence). Trimming pared 6 bases from V and 5 bases from J, leaving 13 bases between. CDR3 bases: TGTGCCAGCAGGCGGGGGCTGGGGAATGAAAAACTGTTTTTT. This encodes CASRRGLGNEKLFF.

The chain recombines TRBV28 with TRBJ2-1; tentatively, D is TRBD2 (6 bases). Trimming shortened V by 2 bases and J by 5 bases, and 10 bases separated the two germline ends. Germline CDR1 and CDR2: MDHEN and SYDVKM. There are 14 residues in the CDR3. CDR3 coding DNA: TGTGCCAGCAGTTTACCGGGACTTCACAATGAGCAGTTCTTC. Encoded protein: CASSLPGLHNEQFF.

The V gene is TRBV18, the J gene TRBJ2-7; 7 bases are a match to TRBD1. CDR3 length: 14 amino acids. V was pared by 1 base and J by 6 bases, with 6 bases of the junction left unmatched. Germline CDR1 is KGHSH and CDR2 is LQKENI. CDR3 bases: TGTGCCAGCTCACCACGGGTCAGGGGGACCGAGCAGTACTTC. Translating gives CASSPRVRGTEQYF.

The chain links TRBV19 to TRBJ2-3; 12 bases are a match to TRBD2. V dropped 5 bases and J dropped 2; count of bases not matched to a gene: 8. Germline V CDR1 and CDR2: LNHDA, SQIVND (reference sequence). The CDR3 runs 17 residues. The CDR3 DNA reads TGTGCCAGTAGTTATTTAGGGACTAGCGGGTCCACAGATACGCAGTATTTT. Protein: CASSYLGTSGSTDTQYF.

V usage is TRBV6-5 and J usage is TRBJ2-7; D perhaps matches TRBD1 (6 bases). CDR3 length: 14 residues. Germline loops: CDR1 MNHEY, CDR2 SVGAGI. Trimming pared 6 bases from V and 11 bases from J, leaving 23 bases between. CDR3 sequence reads: CASSNAPGQTIKYF. CDR3 bases: TGTGCCAGCAGCAATGCCCCTGGACAGACTATAAAGTACTTC.

V gene TRBV29-1 combines with J gene TRBJ2-7, with D unresolved. This CDR3 has 10 residues. With 6 bases removed from V and 3 bases from J, the gap between germline ends came to 6 bases. Per the germline V gene, CDR1 is SQVTM and CDR2 is ANQGSEA. CDR3 DNA sequence: TGCAGCGTGGCTGACTACGAGCAGTACTTC. This sequence encodes CSVADYEQYF.

This clone was counted a single time. The chain employs TRBV2 and TRBJ2-3; 15 bases fit TRBD2. CDR3 length: 19 amino acids. CDR1 and CDR2 from the germline V gene are SNHLY and FYNNEI. Trimming removed 6 bases from V and 4 bases from J; junction bases left unmatched: 14. Here the CDR3 reads CASSGPLGLAGGPSDTQYF. For the CDR3, the DNA is TGTGCCAGCAGCGGACCCCTTGGACTAGCGGGGGGGCCATCAGATACGCAGTATTTT.

This sequence joins TRBV4-3 and TRBJ2-6; D gene uncertain. V was cut by 1 base and J by 0 bases, with 10 bases left in between. From germline, CDR1 is LGHNA and CDR2 YSLEER. The CDR3 runs to 17 residues. CDR3 in amino acids: CASSQVPGSSGANVLTF. As DNA, the CDR3 is TGCGCCAGCAGCCAAGTTCCCGGTTCCTCTGGGGCCAACGTCCTGACTTTC.

This clone was found once. This rearrangement joins TRBV28 to TRBJ1-4; 8 bases are shared with TRBD1. Germline CDR1 is MDHEN and CDR2 is SYDVKM. V trimming: 3 bases; J trimming: 9 bases; junction bases outside the gene matches: 9. The CDR3 sequence is 15 residues long. The CDR3 loop is CASSFRGQGDKKLFF. The CDR3 nucleotides read TGTGCCAGCAGTTTCAGGGGGCAGGGTGATAAAAAACTGTTTTTT.